What follows are 9 T cell receptor beta chains derived from one specimen sequenced in a study of CD8 T cells in ankylosing spondylitis. In TCRdb, the 5' RACE reads were re-called with MiXCR into one record per CDR3 protein. This table has some 240,000 distinct CDR3 sequences, 18% appearing once. Input material: blood, either unsorted or a sorted T cell fraction (not recorded which). These receptors came from a male donor with ankylosing spondylitis or in good health (not recorded which).

The rearrangement links TRBV28 to TRBJ2-1; tentatively, D is TRBD2 (6 bases). Germline CDR1 and CDR2: MDHEN and SYDVKM. The CDR3 covers 12 residues. V lost 6 bases to trimming and J lost 10 bases, with 13 bases between them. This CDR3 reads CASSYNSGEQFF. The CDR3 DNA sequence: TGTGCCAGCAGCTATAATAGCGGAGAGCAGTTCTTC.

This clonotype was counted only a few times. The gene calls are TRBV7-2 and TRBJ2-5; TRBD1 matches 11 bases. CDR3 length: 16 residues. Germline V lookup: CDR1 SGHTA, CDR2 FQGNSA. V was pared by 0 bases and J by 13 bases, with 13 bases of the junction left unmatched. CDR3 coding DNA: TGTGCCAGCAGCTTAGCCCCCGGGACAGGGGGACTCACCTCGTACTTC. Residues: CASSLAPGTGGLTSYF.

This clonotype was detected only a few times. The V gene is TRBV12-3 or TRBV12-4, the J gene TRBJ1-2; D not resolved. The CDR3 contains 12 residues. V was cut by 5 bases and J by 8 bases, with 12 bases left in between. CDR3 bases: TGTGCCAGCAGTCCGGGAGGGAGAGGCTACACCTTC. This sequence encodes CASSPGGRGYTF.

In this sample, this clonotype turned up a few times. V usage is TRBV9 and J usage is TRBJ2-2; no clear D gene. The CDR3 spans 15 residues. Trimming shortened V by 0 bases and J by 0 bases, and 6 bases separated the two germline ends. Germline V lookup: CDR1 SGDLS, CDR2 YYNGEE. In DNA form, the CDR3 reads TGTGCCAGCAGCGTAGCTGGATCGAACACCGGGGAGCTGTTTTTT. Translation gives CASSVAGSNTGELFF.

This chain connects TRBV11-2 to TRBJ2-2; D remains unclear. CDR1 and CDR2 (germline): SGHAT, FQNNGV. Trimming pared 11 bases from V and 1 base from J, leaving 8 bases between. This CDR3 comprises 12 residues. CDR3 protein: CAARVNTGELFF. CDR3 DNA sequence: TGTGCCGCCCGCGTGAACACCGGGGAGCTGTTTTTT.

This clonotype was seen only a few times. V is TRBV6-2 or TRBV6-3 and J is TRBJ2-7; D unclear. This CDR3 has 14 amino acids. V lost 3 bases to trimming and J lost 6 bases, with 15 bases between them. Germline V CDR1 and CDR2: MNHEY, SVGEGT. CDR3 DNA: TGTGCCAGCAGTTATAATCAAGTCGCCTCCGAGCAGTACTTC. It translates to CASSYNQVASEQYF.

The V gene is TRBV29-1, the J gene TRBJ1-3; D is unclear. CDR3 length: 12 amino acids. V shed 0 bases and J shed 8 bases, with 8 bases lying between them. The germline CDR1 and CDR2 sequences are SQVTM and ANQGSEA. CDR3 DNA: TGCAGCGTTGAAGAAACTGGTCACACCATATATTTT. This codes for CSVEETGHTIYF.

The V gene is TRBV6-1, the J gene TRBJ2-3, with 12 bases fitting TRBD1. Trimming cost V 5 bases and J 3 bases; bases outside gene matches: 9. Germline V lookup: CDR1 MNHNS, CDR2 SASEGT. The CDR3 has 17 amino acids. The CDR3 region has the DNA TGTGCCAGCAGTACCTACCCGGGACAGGGGGCAACAGATACGCAGTATTTT. This gives the protein CASSTYPGQGATDTQYF.

There are many counts of this clonotype. This chain connects TRBV4-3 to TRBJ2-7, with D possibly TRBD1 on 6 matching bases. V dropped 1 base and J dropped 3 bases, with 10 bases sitting between them. CDR3 length equals 14 residues. From germline, CDR1 is LGHNA and CDR2 YSLEER. The CDR3 region is CASSQAPDSYEQYF. In DNA form, the CDR3 reads TGCGCCAGCAGCCAAGCCCCGGACAGCTACGAGCAGTACTTC.